What follows is one T cell receptor beta chain and its context. These data originate in a study of blood T cell repertoires in COVID-19. Study context: Whether acute or convalescent, the COVID-19 samples came from the United States, Italy and Spain. From T cells, B-cell-depleted T cells, or PBMCs came the material, which was cDNA or gDNA.

Per the authors' pipeline: Cell counts per sample came from amplifying reference gene primers. The assay was immunoSEQ multiplex PCR, and TCRdb's table has in-frame clones only and misses some. V, J and clone size are those of that table, while D and trimming were read from the DNA. The sample comprises roughly 260,000 clones, 80% to 90% of which are singletons, and around 5% rests with the top ten. Germline V gene lookup returns CDR1 SGHRS and CDR2 YFSETQ. V was trimmed by 2 bases and J by 5 bases, leaving 16 bases between them. The CDR3 is made up of 16 amino acids. Sequences were obtained from peripheral blood. V usage is TRBV5-1 and J usage is TRBJ1-4; possible D gene TRBD1, 5 bases. The origin of this receptor is a woman between 65 and 79 years old with acute or convalescent COVID-19. This chain's CDR3 is CASSFGQGDINEKLFF. The DNA of the CDR3 is TGCGCCAGCAGCTTTGGGCAGGGTGATATAAATGAAAAACTGTTTTTT.